These 23 T cell receptor beta chains share one sample of origin, sequenced in a study of T-cell reconstitution after alpha-beta-depleted transplantation in children. Library preparation (for TCRbeta) was performed with unique molecular identifiers. TCRdb fed the PCR reads into MiXCR, producing one record per CDR3 protein. Of about 980,000 distinct CDR3 sequences detected, 25% to 30% appear once; the ten largest clones hold roughly 28%. The sample consisted of PBMCs, mostly from graft donor cells, taken 360 days after TCRalphabeta/CD19-depleted stem cell transplant. All receptors come from a boy younger than two who had a stem cell transplant for SCID, so the T cells may come from the graft donor.

The DNA of the CDR3 is TGCGCCAGCAGCTTCTGGGACAGGGACTCCTACGAGCAGTACTTC. It is translated as CASSFWDRDSYEQYF. The V and J genes are TRBV5-1 and TRBJ2-7; 9 bases align to TRBD1. V trimming: 2 bases; J trimming: 0 bases; junction bases outside the gene matches: 3. In germline, CDR1 is SGHRS, CDR2 YFSETQ. CDR3 length: 15 residues.

This clonotype has more than one count but fewer than ten. The chain joins TRBV28 to TRBJ2-7; TRBD1 matches 11 bases. With 6 bases clipped from V and 0 bases from J, the junction kept 4 bases outside the gene matches. Looked up from germline, CDR1 is MDHEN and CDR2 is SYDVKM. This CDR3 has 15 residues. As DNA, the CDR3 is TGTGCCAGCAGGGCCGGGACAGGGGGCTCCTACGAGCAGTACTTC. Translation: CASRAGTGGSYEQYF. Filled out from reference TRBV28 and TRBJ2-7, the complete variable domain reads DVKVTQSSRYLVKRTGEKVFLECVQDMDHENMFWYRQDPGLGLRLIYFSYDVKMKEKGDIPEGYSVSREKKERFSLILESASTNQTSMYLCASRAGTGGSYEQYFGPGTRLTVT.

This clonotype was found many times. The rearrangement links TRBV20-1 to TRBJ2-7; D may be TRBD1 or TRBD2 (5 bases each). The CDR3 runs to 14 residues. Germline V gives CDR1 DFQATT, CDR2 SNEGSKA (reference sequence). Trimming left V 0 bases short and J 4 bases short, with 13 bases between. CDR3 region: CSARDPGHLYEQYF. The DNA for the CDR3 is TGCAGTGCTAGAGATCCGGGGCATTTGTACGAGCAGTACTTC.

This clonotype has a count of ten or more. The rearrangement joins TRBV5-1 to TRBJ1-2; D is undetermined. Germline values: CDR1 SGHRS, CDR2 YFSETQ. This CDR3 has 13 amino acids. The V end lost 0 bases, the J end lost 2 bases, and 5 bases lay between the germline ends. The CDR3 here is CASSLDGNYGYTF. CDR3 in DNA: TGCGCCAGCAGCTTGGACGGAAACTATGGCTACACCTTC. Full variable domain (outside the CDR3, taken from reference TRBV5-1 and TRBJ1-2): KAGVTQTPRYLIKTRGQQVTLSCSPISGHRSVSWYQQTPGQGLQFLFEYFSETQRNKGNFPGRFSGRQFSNSRSEMNVSTLELGDSALYLCASSLDGNYGYTFGSGTRLTVV.

The chain couples TRBV7-2 to TRBJ1-1; D ambiguous. The CDR3 spans 13 residues. With 1 base removed from V and 11 bases from J, the gap between germline ends came to 14 bases. Germline V gene sequence: CDR1 SGHTA, CDR2 FQGNSA. The CDR3 loop is CASSLGRELGAFF. In DNA, the CDR3 is TGTGCCAGCAGCTTAGGTCGGGAACTAGGGGCTTTCTTT.

This chain uses TRBV5-6 with TRBJ2-5, with D possibly matching TRBD2 (6 bases). The CDR3 length is 12 residues. The germline V gene has CDR1 SGHDT and CDR2 YYEEEE. The V end lost 4 bases, the J end lost 7 bases, and 11 bases lay between the germline ends. Here the CDR3 reads CASSRESATQYF. CDR3 coding DNA: TGTGCCAGCAGCCGGGAGTCGGCGACCCAGTACTTC.

V and J are TRBV12-3 or TRBV12-4 and TRBJ2-3, with D possibly being TRBD2 (5 bases). Trimming shortened V by 5 bases and J by 2 bases, and 11 bases separated the two germline ends. This CDR3 has 14 amino acids. CDR3 residues: CASSLLETTDTQYF. CDR3 in DNA: TGTGCCAGCAGTCTACTAGAGACCACAGATACGCAGTATTTT.

The CDR3 DNA sequence: TGTGCCAGCAGCCAACTCTCGACCCCCGGGGGCGCAAACCTAGCGGGGGCTAGACAGACCCAGTACTTC. This gives the protein CASSQLSTPGGANLAGARQTQYF. The chain carries TRBV13 and TRBJ2-5; 10 nucleotides match TRBD2. Trimming at V came to 5 bases and at J to 6 bases, leaving 33 bases not matched to a gene. This CDR3 comprises 23 residues. CDR1 is PRHDT, CDR2 FYEKMQ, per germline (reference sequence).

The rearrangement links TRBV12-3 or TRBV12-4 to TRBJ2-2, with 9 bases matching TRBD1. This CDR3 is built from 16 residues. Unmatched junction bases numbered 7, after V lost 6 bases and J lost 2 bases. CDR3 nucleotide sequence: TGTGCCAGCAGCCCCGGGACAGGGCTTAACACCGGGGAGCTGTTTTTT. Protein sequence: CASSPGTGLNTGELFF.

The rearrangement links TRBV5-1 to TRBJ1-2; 9 bases fit TRBD1. This CDR3 spans 14 amino acids. V lost 4 bases, J lost 6 bases, and 7 bases stayed unmatched. The germline V gene has CDR1 SGHRS and CDR2 YFSETQ. CDR3 sequence (DNA): TGCGCCAGCAGCCCACAGGGGGCTCCAGATGGCTACACCTTC. Protein product: CASSPQGAPDGYTF.

The genes are TRBV9 and TRBJ2-1; 11 bases are shared with TRBD2. The CDR3 contains 15 residues. Germline V CDR1 and CDR2: SGDLS, YYNGEE. The ends lost 5 bases at V and 7 bases at J; junction bases unmatched: 8. CDR3 bases: TGTGCCAGCAGTGCCCTAGCGGGGGGAAGAAATGAGCAGTTCTTC. Amino acid sequence: CASSALAGGRNEQFF.

V and J are TRBV12-3 or TRBV12-4 and TRBJ2-1; 7 bases match TRBD1. The CDR3 totals 16 residues. V dropped 4 bases and J dropped 2; count of bases not matched to a gene: 8. The CDR3 loop reads CASSSGKTGPYNEQFF. The CDR3 nucleotides read TGTGCCAGCAGTTCCGGGAAGACAGGGCCCTACAATGAGCAGTTCTTC.

CDR3 sequence (DNA): TGCAGCGCCCGAAGGGGACAGGGTAACGCGGAGACCCAGTACTTC. This translates into CSARRGQGNAETQYF. This chain joins TRBV29-1 and TRBJ2-5; 9 bases are a match to TRBD1. The CDR3 extends over 15 amino acids. Germline V gene sequence: CDR1 SQVTM, CDR2 ANQGSEA. Losses at the gene ends were 7 bases for V and 5 bases for J; bases not matched to a gene: 14. Based on the CDR3 plus reference TRBV29-1 and TRBJ2-5, the full variable domain is SAVISQKPSRDICQRGTSLTIQCQVDSQVTMMFWYRQQPGQSLTLIATANQGSEATYESGFVIDKFPISRPNLTFSTLTVSNMSPEDSSIYLCSARRGQGNAETQYFGPGTRLLVL.

The chain has TRBV20-1 and TRBJ2-3; D is possibly TRBD2 (6 bases). Germline V gene sequence: CDR1 DFQATT, CDR2 SNEGSKA (reference sequence). V lost 3 bases, J lost 3 bases, and 13 bases lay in between. This CDR3 comprises 14 residues. The CDR3: CSASEDAGTDTQYF. The CDR3 nucleotides are TGCAGTGCTAGTGAGGACGCGGGGACAGATACGCAGTATTTT.

The sample holds a few counts of this clonotype. This chain connects TRBV4-3 to TRBJ2-3; TRBD2 matches 11 bases. The CDR3 totals 16 residues. From germline, CDR1 is LGHNA and CDR2 YSLEER. Trimming at V came to 4 bases and at J to 2 bases, leaving 5 bases not matched to a gene. CDR3 nucleotide sequence: TGCGCCAGCAGCCGTAAACTAGCGGGGGCCACAGATACGCAGTATTTT. It is translated as CASSRKLAGATDTQYF.

This clonotype has a handful of counts. The chain employs TRBV7-2 and TRBJ2-3; D unclear. The germline CDR1 and CDR2 sequences are SGHTA and FQGNSA. This CDR3 contains 15 residues. Trimming removed 5 bases at V and 0 bases at J, with 12 bases between. The CDR3 DNA follows: TGTGCCAGCAGCGTAAACAGAGCTAGCACAGATACGCAGTATTTT. Translating gives CASSVNRASTDTQYF.

This sequence joins TRBV4-2 and TRBJ2-1; 11 nucleotides agree with TRBD2. The V segment lost 2 bases and the J segment 8 bases; nucleotides outside the gene matches: 5. The CDR3 is made up of 15 amino acids. Per the germline V gene, CDR1 is LGHNA and CDR2 is YNFKEQ. CDR3 sequence: CASSQFSGGADEQFF. In DNA, the CDR3 is TGTGCCAGCAGCCAATTTAGCGGGGGGGCCGATGAGCAGTTCTTC.

As regards this clonotype: One end of the junction fails to match germline, which may point to a read error. The V and J genes are TRBV6-5 and TRBJ1-4; 7 bases map to TRBD1. Germline CDR1 is MNHEY and CDR2 is SVGAGI. This CDR3 has 14 residues. This CDR3 reads CASSYQGQWGKLYF. Written as DNA, the CDR3 is TGTGCCAGCAGTTACCAGGGACAGTGGGGAAAACTGTATTTT.

In this sample, this clonotype turned up a few times. The chain joins TRBV20-1 to TRBJ2-1; D perhaps matches TRBD1 (5 bases). There are 16 residues in the CDR3. Trimming stripped 0 bases from V and 6 bases from J, with 18 bases between. The V gene's germline CDR1 is DFQATT and CDR2 SNEGSKA (reference sequence). CDR3 in amino acids: CSARDGARAPGNEQFF. CDR3 nucleotides: TGCAGTGCTAGAGATGGGGCTAGGGCGCCTGGCAATGAGCAGTTCTTC.

The CDR3 bases are TGCGCCAGCAGCAAATGGGTCATGAACACTGAAGCTTTCTTT. This gives the protein CASSKWVMNTEAFF. The chain carries TRBV5-1 and TRBJ1-1, with D uncertain. CDR3 length: 14 residues. The V and J ends lost 4 bases and 0 bases respectively, with 10 bases between them. Germline V gene lookup returns CDR1 SGHRS and CDR2 YFSETQ. Drawing the rest from reference TRBV5-1 and TRBJ1-1, the complete variable domain is KAGVTQTPRYLIKTRGQQVTLSCSPISGHRSVSWYQQTPGQGLQFLFEYFSETQRNKGNFPGRFSGRQFSNSRSEMNVSTLELGDSALYLCASSKWVMNTEAFFGQGTRLTVV.

In its sample, this clonotype was seen a few times. The chain couples TRBV6-1 to TRBJ2-1, with 12 nucleotides matching TRBD2. Germline V gives CDR1 MNHNS, CDR2 SASEGT. V lost 2 bases to trimming and J lost 3 bases; unmatched junction nucleotides: 5. The CDR3 has 17 amino acids. Written as DNA, the CDR3 is TGTGCCAGCAGTGAATATCCGACTAGCGGGGGCTACAATGAGCAGTTCTTC. Translation gives CASSEYPTSGGYNEQFF.

V and J are TRBV9 and TRBJ2-7, with 8 bases matching TRBD2. V lost 0 bases, J lost 0 bases, and 2 bases stayed unmatched. This CDR3 has 15 amino acids. Germline assignment: CDR1 SGDLS and CDR2 YYNGEE. CDR3 in DNA: TGTGCCAGCAGCGTAGGGAGCGGGAGCTCCTACGAGCAGTACTTC. Translation gives CASSVGSGSSYEQYF.

CDR3 nucleotide sequence: TGTGCCAGCAGTCCGGGAACAGATACCTACAATGAGCAGTTCTTC. Amino acids: CASSPGTDTYNEQFF. The J gene is TRBJ2-1, the V gene TRBV2; the D gene is possibly TRBD2 (5 bases). Germline CDR1 is SNHLY and CDR2 is FYNNEI. V lost 5 bases and J 2 bases, leaving 13 bases between the germline ends. This CDR3 contains 15 residues.